Below, 23 T cell receptor beta chains from the same sample are listed, as sequenced in a study of OX40 agonist ivuxolimab in advanced cancers. TCRdb's copy holds only in-frame clones and misses some; the assay was immunoSEQ multiplex PCR. This table holds roughly 42,000 clones, approximately 86% found once. Source: CD4+ or CD8+ T cells sorted from blood, taken in a trial of the OX40 agonist ivuxolimab. The receptors shown here come from an adult with an advanced solid tumor such as melanoma, head and neck, liver or kidney cancer.

This rearrangement joins TRBV7-6 to TRBJ1-1; D may be TRBD1 (6 bases). CDR1 is SGHVS, CDR2 FNYEAQ, per germline. With 7 bases removed from V and 5 bases from J, the gap between germline ends came to 14 bases. This CDR3 has 13 residues. CDR3 loop: CASKTEGETEAFF. CDR3 DNA sequence: TGTGCCAGCAAGACTGAGGGGGAAACTGAAGCTTTCTTT. Looking up the rest from reference TRBV7-6 and TRBJ1-1 gives the full variable domain: GAGVSQSPRYKVTKRGQDVALRCDPISGHVSLYWYRQALGQGPEFLTYFNYEAQQDKSGLPNDRFSAERPEGSISTLTIQRTEQRDSAMYRCASKTEGETEAFFGQGTRLTVV.

The chain combines TRBV13 with TRBJ1-4; TRBD1 is a possible D gene (6 bases). V was shortened by 5 bases and J by 7 bases, with 17 bases between the two germline ends. The CDR3 runs 15 residues. Germline V gene lookup returns CDR1 PRHDT and CDR2 FYEKMQ (reference sequence). The CDR3 nucleotides read TGTGCCAGCAGCACCCAGACAGGTGTCTCTGAAAAACTGTTTTTT. Translated, it gives CASSTQTGVSEKLFF.

V is TRBV9 and J is TRBJ2-1, with TRBD2 as a possible D gene (6 bases). CDR3 length: 14 amino acids. Germline CDR1 is SGDLS and CDR2 is YYNGEE. The V and J ends lost 5 bases and 7 bases respectively, with 16 bases between them. The CDR3 DNA follows: TGTGCCAGCAGTGCGAGTGGGGGAGGTAATGAGCAGTTCTTC. It is translated as CASSASGGGNEQFF.

The V gene is TRBV7-3, the J gene TRBJ2-1, with TRBD2 identical over 10 bases. The CDR3 consists of 14 residues. The germline V gene encodes CDR1 SGHTA and CDR2 FQGTGA. The J segment lost 3 bases and the V segment lost 5 bases, leaving 1 base of the junction unmatched. CDR3: CASSPSGGYNEQFF. The CDR3 DNA is TGTGCCAGCAGCCCTAGCGGGGGCTACAATGAGCAGTTCTTC. Drawing the rest from reference TRBV7-3 and TRBJ2-1, the complete variable domain is GAGVSQTPSNKVTEKGKYVELRCDPISGHTALYWYRQSLGQGPEFLIYFQGTGAADDSGLPNDRFFAVRPEGSVSTLKIQRTERGDSAVYLCASSPSGGYNEQFFGPGTRLTVL.

The chain couples TRBV9 to TRBJ2-1; TRBD2 aligns across 9 bases. V lost 4 bases to trimming and J lost 3 bases; unmatched junction nucleotides: 5. The germline CDR1 and CDR2 sequences are SGDLS and YYNGEE. The CDR3 has 15 residues. The CDR3 region is CASSFSGGVYNEQFF. The CDR3 DNA follows: TGTGCCAGCAGCTTTAGCGGGGGAGTCTACAATGAGCAGTTCTTC. The full variable domain, in which reference TRBV9 and TRBJ2-1 provide the parts outside the CDR3, is DSGVTQTPKHLITATGQRVTLRCSPRSGDLSVYWYQQSLDQGLQFLIQYYNGEERAKGNILERFSAQQFPDLHSELNLSSLELGDSALYFCASSFSGGVYNEQFFGPGTRLTVL.

The chain has TRBV11-3 and TRBJ2-2; TRBD1 is a possible D gene (6 bases). Trimming stripped 0 bases from V and 0 bases from J, with 11 bases between. Germline lookup yields CDR1 SGHNT and CDR2 YENEEA. The CDR3 consists of 17 residues. CDR3 region: CASSLDKWTANTGELFF. CDR3 in DNA: TGTGCCAGCAGCTTAGATAAGTGGACAGCGAACACCGGGGAGCTGTTTTTT.

The chain carries TRBV12-5 and TRBJ2-1; D is perhaps TRBD1 or TRBD2 (6 bases each). Germline CDR1 and CDR2: LGHNT and FRNRAP. The CDR3 has 12 residues. V lost 4 bases and J 9 bases, leaving 10 bases between the germline ends. CDR3 loop: CASGWGAGEQFF. DNA of the CDR3: TGTGCTAGTGGTTGGGGGGCGGGTGAGCAGTTCTTC. The whole variable domain, filled in from reference TRBV12-5 and TRBJ2-1, reads DARVTQTPRHKVTEMGQEVTMRCQPILGHNTVFWYRQTMMQGLELLAYFRNRAPLDDSGMPKDRFSAEMPDATLATLKIQPSEPRDSAVYFCASGWGAGEQFFGPGTRLTVL.

The V call is TRBV7-2, the J call TRBJ2-7, with D perhaps matching TRBD2 (7 bases). Germline V gene data show CDR1 as SGHTA and CDR2 as FQGNSA. V was trimmed by 5 bases and J by 2 bases, leaving 22 bases between them. CDR3 length equals 17 residues. The CDR3 nucleotides are TGTGCCAGCAGCCCCCAGATGGGGGGGGCGAGGGCCTACGAGCAGTACTTC. This codes for CASSPQMGGARAYEQYF. The full variable domain, in which reference TRBV7-2 and TRBJ2-7 provide the parts outside the CDR3, is GAGVSQSPSNKVTEKGKDVELRCDPISGHTALYWYRQSLGQGLEFLIYFQGNSAPDKSGLPSDRFSAERTGGSVSTLTIQRTQQEDSAVYLCASSPQMGGARAYEQYFGPGTRLTVT.

V and J are TRBV28 and TRBJ2-7, with TRBD2 as a possible D gene (7 bases). Trimming took off 6 bases at V and 4 bases at J, with 28 bases between the two ends. Germline V gives CDR1 MDHEN, CDR2 SYDVKM. There are 18 residues in the CDR3. CDR3 region: CASRSLGEIGGVQYEQYF. CDR3 sequence (DNA): TGTGCCAGCAGAAGTTTGGGGGAGATAGGGGGGGTACAGTACGAGCAGTACTTC.

The CDR3 region has the DNA TGTGCCAGCTCATCGCTGGTGAGCACAGATACGCAGTATTTT. Amino acid sequence: CASSSLVSTDTQYF. The rearrangement links TRBV18 to TRBJ2-3; D not resolved. The CDR3 is 14 amino acids. Germline CDR1 KGHSH, CDR2 LQKENI. Trimming took off 5 bases at V and 0 bases at J, with 9 bases between the two ends.

The J gene is TRBJ1-2, the V gene TRBV5-5, with 7 bases matching TRBD1. This CDR3 is 13 amino acids long. Losses at the gene ends were 1 base for V and 6 bases for J; bases not matched to a gene: 3. Germline CDR1 SGHKS, CDR2 YYEKEE (reference sequence). The CDR3 nucleotides are TGTGCCAGCAGCTTGTCACAGGGGAATGGCTACACCTTC. Translated: CASSLSQGNGYTF.

V and J are TRBV15 and TRBJ2-1, with TRBD2 matching 9 bases. The ends lost 0 bases at V and 8 bases at J; junction bases unmatched: 8. Germline values: CDR1 LNHNV, CDR2 YYDKDF (reference sequence). The CDR3 covers 16 residues. Here the CDR3 reads CATSRDILAGFYEQFF. CDR3 DNA: TGTGCCACCAGCAGAGATATCCTAGCGGGGTTCTATGAGCAGTTCTTC.

The genes are TRBV10-3 and TRBJ1-1; 10 bases are shared with TRBD1. In germline, CDR1 is ENHRY, CDR2 SYGVKD. The CDR3 is 14 residues long. Unmatched junction bases numbered 13, after V lost 11 bases and J lost 7 bases. The CDR3 DNA reads as TGTGCCGGCTGGACCCCTGGGACAGGGGATGAAGCTTTCTTT. It codes for CAGWTPGTGDEAFF.

V and J are TRBV7-3 and TRBJ1-1, with D hard to call. V lost 1 base to trimming and J lost 1 base, with 7 bases between them. From germline, CDR1 is SGHTA and CDR2 FQGTGA. The CDR3 consists of 14 residues. CDR3 bases: TGTGCCAGCAGCTTAAGCACGGGGAACACTGAAGCTTTCTTT. Translating gives CASSLSTGNTEAFF. Variable domain in full (rest from reference TRBV7-3 and TRBJ1-1): GAGVSQTPSNKVTEKGKYVELRCDPISGHTALYWYRQSLGQGPEFLIYFQGTGAADDSGLPNDRFFAVRPEGSVSTLKIQRTERGDSAVYLCASSLSTGNTEAFFGQGTRLTVV.

This clone was recorded a few times. This sample also contains other DNA sequences that code for the same CDR3. The chain recombines TRBV6-5 with TRBJ1-1; TRBD1 is a possible D gene (6 bases). V lost 4 bases and J lost 3, with 12 bases in between. The CDR3 has 14 residues. Germline CDR1 MNHEY, CDR2 SVGAGI. Here the CDR3 reads CASSFGGEDTEAFF. The CDR3 nucleotides read TGTGCCAGCAGTTTCGGGGGCGAAGACACTGAAGCTTTCTTT.

This sequence joins TRBV5-6 and TRBJ2-3; D perhaps matches TRBD2 (5 bases). Trimming took off 4 bases at V and 1 base at J, with 13 bases between the two ends. The germline V gene has CDR1 SGHDT and CDR2 YYEEEE. The CDR3 is 15 amino acids. CDR3 protein: CASSHVTGGTDTQYF. CDR3 DNA: TGTGCCAGCAGCCACGTCACCGGGGGCACAGATACGCAGTATTTT. The whole variable domain, filled in from reference TRBV5-6 and TRBJ2-3, reads DAGVTQSPTHLIKTRGQQVTLRCSPKSGHDTVSWYQQALGQGPQFIFQYYEEEERQRGNFPDRFSGHQFPNYSSELNVNALLLGDSALYLCASSHVTGGTDTQYFGPGTRLTVL.

The V and J genes are TRBV19 and TRBJ2-7, with D perhaps TRBD1 (6 bases). Germline CDR1 LNHDA, CDR2 SQIVND (reference sequence). V was cut by 3 bases and J by 4 bases, with 10 bases left in between. CDR3 size: 13 residues. This CDR3 reads CASSMVTGYEQYF. The CDR3 DNA follows: TGTGCCAGTAGTATGGTTACAGGGTACGAGCAGTACTTC. Drawing the rest from reference TRBV19 and TRBJ2-7, the complete variable domain is DGGITQSPKYLFRKEGQNVTLSCEQNLNHDAMYWYRQDPGQGLRLIYYSQIVNDFQKGDIAEGYSVSREKKESFPLTVTSAQKNPTAFYLCASSMVTGYEQYFGPGTRLTVT.

The rearrangement joins TRBV29-1 to TRBJ1-1, with D maybe TRBD1 (5 bases). Germline CDR1 SQVTM, CDR2 ANQGSEA. The CDR3 runs to 12 residues. V lost 4 bases and J lost 8, with 14 bases in between. For the CDR3, the DNA is TGCAGCGTTGCCGGGGGAGGCACCGAAGCTTTCTTT. Encoded protein: CSVAGGGTEAFF.

The table lists this clone with a few counts. The chain combines TRBV7-2 with TRBJ2-7, with 9 bases fitting TRBD1. In germline, CDR1 is SGHTA, CDR2 FQGNSA. J lost 3 bases, V lost 3 bases, and 6 bases had no gene match. This CDR3 contains 15 residues. The CDR3: CASSFRDRAHYEQYF. The CDR3, as DNA: TGTGCCAGCAGCTTCCGGGACAGGGCCCACTACGAGCAGTACTTC. The full variable domain, completed using reference TRBV7-2 and TRBJ2-7, is GAGVSQSPSNKVTEKGKDVELRCDPISGHTALYWYRQSLGQGLEFLIYFQGNSAPDKSGLPSDRFSAERTGGSVSTLTIQRTQQEDSAVYLCASSFRDRAHYEQYFGPGTRLTVT.

The genes are TRBV15 and TRBJ1-5; D not certain. V was clipped by 1 base and J by 9 bases, with 10 bases between them. The CDR3 is 13 amino acids. Per the germline V gene, CDR1 is LNHNV and CDR2 is YYDKDF (reference sequence). The CDR3 coding sequence is TGTGCCACCAGCAGAGGTTGGACTCGGCCCCAGCATTTT. It specifies CATSRGWTRPQHF.

A single count supports this clone. V usage is TRBV6-5 and J usage is TRBJ2-5, with 8 bases aligning to TRBD1. Near its end, the DNA agrees better with TRBJ2-7, so the J call may be wrong. The germline V gene encodes CDR1 MNHEY and CDR2 SVGAGI. The CDR3 runs to 14 residues. The CDR3: CASSSGTGFYEQYF. CDR3 nucleotides: TGTGCCAGCAGCTCCGGGACAGGCTTCTACGAGCAGTACTTC.

The chain recombines TRBV15 with TRBJ1-1, with 7 bases lining up with TRBD1. Per the germline V gene, CDR1 is LNHNV and CDR2 is YYDKDF (reference sequence). The CDR3 is 12 residues long. The trim removed 5 bases at V and 4 bases at J, leaving 1 base unmatched. The CDR3 spells CATSPGGTEAFF. CDR3 coding DNA: TGTGCCACCAGCCCAGGGGGCACTGAAGCTTTCTTT.

The chain has TRBV5-8 and TRBJ1-2; D unresolved. Germline V gives CDR1 SGHTS, CDR2 YDEGEE. Trimming took off 0 bases at V and 9 bases at J, with 9 bases between the two ends. This CDR3 region has 12 residues. DNA of the CDR3: TGTGCCAGCAGCTTGGAGGCCGGCAGCTACACCTTC. Its translation is CASSLEAGSYTF.